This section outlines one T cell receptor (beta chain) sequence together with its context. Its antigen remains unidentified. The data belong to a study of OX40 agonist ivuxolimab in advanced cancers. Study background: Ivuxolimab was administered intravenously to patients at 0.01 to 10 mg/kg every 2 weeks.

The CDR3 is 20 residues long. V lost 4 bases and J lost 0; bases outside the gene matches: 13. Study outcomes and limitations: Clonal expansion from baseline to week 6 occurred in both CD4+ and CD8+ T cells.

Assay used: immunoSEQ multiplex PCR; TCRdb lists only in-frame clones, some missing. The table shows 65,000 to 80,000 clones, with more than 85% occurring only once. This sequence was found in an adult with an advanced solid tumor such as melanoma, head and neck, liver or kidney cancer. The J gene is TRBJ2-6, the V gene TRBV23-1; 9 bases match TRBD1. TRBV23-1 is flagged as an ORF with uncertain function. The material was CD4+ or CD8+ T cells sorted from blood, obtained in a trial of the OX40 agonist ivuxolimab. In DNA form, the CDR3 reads TGCGCCAGCAGTCGTCCCGGGACAGGGATCAAGAGCTCTGGGGCCAACGTCCTGACTTTC. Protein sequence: CASSRPGTGIKSSGANVLTF.